Listed here is a single T cell receptor (beta chain). Its cognate antigen has yet to be identified. Within one base of it there is no much larger clone, and no base qualities were kept. TCR CDR3 regions were amplified from genomic DNA by multiplex PCR using the deep immunoSEQ assay. Genomic DNA extracted from each cell subset was distributed evenly over all wells of several immunoSEQ 96-well plates, and each plate served as one replicate. For sorted subsets, approximately 200 ng of genomic DNA, equivalent to 30,000 or so T cell genomes, went into each replicate PCR. Purified libraries were measured with a Qubit 3.0 fluorometer, size-checked on a Bioanalyzer 2100, and measured again with the KAPA Library Quantification kit. Every immunoSEQ 96-well plate was sequenced on a separate single-read 150-cycle Illumina NextSeq 550 flow cell. From the authors' description of their analysis: Because the immunoSEQ output held only junctional sequences and lacked quality scores, the filtering could not match the filtering applied to full-length reads. To assign V/J genes and CDR3, sequences were annotated against IMGT germline references using PyIR, a Python wrapper for IgBLAST v1.9. Any read was removed if the V/J assignment was weak (E-value above 1e-6), the CDR3 was missing, or the read contained stop codons, out-of-frame junctions, or ambiguous translated residues. V3J clonotypes were defined by identical inferred V gene, J gene, and CDR3 amino acid sequence. To compute the percentage overlap between repertoires, the number of shared unique clonotypes was divided by the size of the smaller repertoire. Repertoire richness was assessed with RTK rarefaction, the Chao1 estimator, and Recon v2.1 estimates of unobserved clonotypes. Generation probabilities for all TCRbeta clonotypes obtained by the gDNA method from a handful of donors were computed using OLGA. The table was pulled from immuneACCESS by TCRdb, which kept in-frame rearrangements only. Such tables lose some clones; where checked, under half of the loss comes from unresolved V genes, and the rest has no known cause. D and trimming come from the DNA, and the V and J calls and clone size come from that table. The sample table shows 2.3 million or so clones, and roughly 93% are seen once. The top ten constitute under 0.45% of the sample.

This sample was included in a study of shared clonotypes between healthy human individuals (dated by TCRdb to 2018 to 2020). At the level of the whole study: A few men and a couple of women, aged 18 to 49 years, made up the cohort. Blood TCR repertoires of 5 or 6 healthy adults were deeply sequenced to estimate repertoire size and the extent of clonotype sharing between individuals. Libraries were prepared and TCR repertoires were sequenced by different laboratories using diverse techniques, in order to increase sequencing depth and limit assay-specific biases. For each donor, CD4 naive and CD4 memory were each given three plates, CD8 naive was given two plates, and CD8 memory was given one plate. Between about 0.9 and 10 billion PBMCs per donor were obtained by leukapheresis.

The donors were healthy, HIV-negative adults who had no recently reported acute infections or vaccinations. Every donor was a Caucasian adult living in Nashville, Tennessee, USA. CD4+ T cells were enriched by magnetic negative selection; naive cells were then positively selected on CD45RA, and the negative fraction formed the memory subset. After blood collection by leukapheresis, PBMCs were isolated using Ficoll-Histopaque density gradient centrifugation and then cryopreserved in the vapor phase of liquid nitrogen. Analytical flow cytometry was used to check the purity and quantity of each magnetically sorted T cell population. Genomic DNA was isolated from each sorted fraction and quantified by UV absorbance on a Nanodrop 2000c. Study-wide findings and limitations: Approximately 5% of naive CD4, roughly 3.6% of naive CD8, 2% to 2.5% of memory CD4, and 0.35% to 0.4% of memory CD8 clonotypes were shared across four donors. Based on pairwise subsampling, the degree of clonotype sharing among donors was expected to be affected by sequencing depth. Compared with non-shared clonotypes, the clonotypes found in all four sorted-subset donors had higher generation probabilities. The small number of donors limited the genetic and exposure-history diversity represented. Incomplete sequencing was indicated by rarefaction of sorted-subset datasets, despite the large sequencing depth. Sampling was restricted to blood, and TCR repertoires in tissue are likely to differ from TCR repertoires in blood. Naive subsets generally had larger estimated clonotype richness than memory subsets.

Including cysteine and phenylalanine, the CDR3 has 17 amino acids. Left in the record is the CDR3 DNA by itself, 51 bases read in frame from the first base. CDR1 and CDR2 are drawn from the germline V gene: SGHRS, YFSETQ. At the junction V is shortened by 0 bases and J by 2 bases, with 18 bases in between. This clonotype was sampled from a man between 18 and 29 years old in good health. Some clones in this sample may be carry-over from other donors' samples. The specimen sequenced was naive CD4+ T cells from PBMCs. The cell subset or site label for this specimen denotes: CD45RA+ positively selected. The sequence links TRBV5-1 to TRBJ2-7; a tentative D call is TRBD1 (5 bases match). Here is the DNA: TGCGCCAGCAGCTTGGCGTTTGTAGGGCAGGGCCCCTACGAGCAGTACTTC. This sequence encodes CASSLAFVGQGPYEQYF. Here the CDR3 is joined to the reference TRBV5-1 and TRBJ2-7 genes, and the full variable domain is: KAGVTQTPRYLIKTRGQQVTLSCSPISGHRSVSWYQQTPGQGLQFLFEYFSETQRNKGNFPGRFSGRQFSNSRSEMNVSTLELGDSALYLCASSLAFVGQGPYEQYFGPGTRLTVT.